The T cell receptor beta chain under discussion was sequenced for a study of blood T cell repertoires in COVID-19. Overall study: Donors in the United States, Italy and Spain gave samples during acute or convalescent COVID-19.

In its sample, this clone was seen once. Clones were sequenced by immunoSEQ multiplex PCR, and TCRdb holds only the in-frame ones, with some missing. The sample lists around 330,000 clones, around 89% occurring once. The specimen sequenced was PBMCs or T cells enriched from blood (not recorded which). This receptor was obtained from a woman aged 40 to 55 who had recovered from COVID-19.

CDR3: CASSPDRLTEAFF. In DNA form, the CDR3 reads TGTGCCAGCAGCCCCGACAGGTTAACTGAAGCTTTCTTT. The V and J genes are TRBV5-5 and TRBJ1-1; D is possibly TRBD1 (6 bases). The CDR3 consists of 13 residues. V was clipped by 4 bases and J by 5 bases, with 12 bases between them. Looked up from germline, CDR1 is SGHKS and CDR2 is YYEKEE (reference sequence).